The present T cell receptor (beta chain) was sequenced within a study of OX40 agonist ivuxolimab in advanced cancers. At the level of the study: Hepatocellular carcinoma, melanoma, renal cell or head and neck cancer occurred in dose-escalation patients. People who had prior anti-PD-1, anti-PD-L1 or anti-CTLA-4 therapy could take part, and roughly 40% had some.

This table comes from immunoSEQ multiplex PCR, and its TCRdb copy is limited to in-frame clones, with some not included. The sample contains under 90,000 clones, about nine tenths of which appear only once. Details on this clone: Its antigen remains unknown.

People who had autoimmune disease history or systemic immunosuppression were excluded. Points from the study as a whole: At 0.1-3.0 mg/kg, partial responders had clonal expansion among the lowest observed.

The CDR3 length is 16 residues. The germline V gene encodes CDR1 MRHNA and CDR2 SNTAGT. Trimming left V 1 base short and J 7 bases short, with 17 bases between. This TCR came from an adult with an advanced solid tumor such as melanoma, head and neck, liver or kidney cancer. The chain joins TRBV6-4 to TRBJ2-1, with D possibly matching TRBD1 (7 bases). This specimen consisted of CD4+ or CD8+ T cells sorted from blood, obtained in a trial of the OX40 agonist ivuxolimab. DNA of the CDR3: TGTGCCAGCAGTGACTGGAACAGGGGAGGTAGGAATGAGCAGTTCTTC. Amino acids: CASSDWNRGGRNEQFF.